This is a list of T cell receptor beta chains from one sample in a study of cytomegalovirus exposure and HLA in healthy donors. Produced via immunoSEQ multiplex PCR; TCRdb's table is partial and in-frame only. Its clone listing holds about 52,000 clones. Sequencing was carried out using PBMCs. The receptors were gathered from a woman in her sixties or seventies in good health and CMV-seropositive. Both conserved end residues are part of each CDR3. The D gene is left open where the match is weak.

V	J	D	DNA	CDR3
TRBV19	TRBJ2-7	TRBD1	TGTGCCAGTAGTACCCGGACAGGCCAACGGGTCGAGCAGTACTTC	CASSTRTGQRVEQYF
TRBV7-8	TRBJ2-3	NA	TGTGCCAGCAGCGTACTACCCGGCACAGATACGCAGTATTTT	CASSVLPGTDTQYF
TRBV1	TRBJ2-7	NA	TGCACCAGCAGCCAAGTACCTAGCGGGGGGGCAGGGACCTACGAGCAGTACTTC	CTSSQVPSGGAGTYEQYF
TRBV18	TRBJ2-6	NA	TGTGCCAGCTCACCACGGCAGGGTTGGTCTGGGGCCAACGTCCTGACTTTC	CASSPRQGWSGANVLTF
TRBV4-1	TRBJ1-3	NA	TGCGCCAGCAGCCCCTGGGGCAACTCTGGAAACACCATATATTTT	CASSPWGNSGNTIYF
TRBV18	TRBJ1-2	TRBD1	TGTGCCAGCTCACCGGGACAGGGGGGGAGTTATGGCTACACCTTC	CASSPGQGGSYGYTF
TRBV6-5	TRBJ1-2	NA	TGTGCCAGCAGTTACCTCACAGGCATCTATGGCTACACCTTC	CASSYLTGIYGYTF
TRBV4-1	TRBJ1-2	NA	TGCGCCAGCAGCCAAGTAGACTTGGGATTCGCGGACGGAGGGTACACCTTC	CASSQVDLGFADGGYTF
TRBV11-2	TRBJ2-1	TRBD2	TGTGCCAGCAGCTTAGATGGCGGGGGGGCCGGAGAGCAGTTCTTC	CASSLDGGGAGEQFF
TRBV10-3	TRBJ1-1	NA	TGTGCCATCACCGGGACTGCGAACACTGAAGCTTTCTTT	CAITGTANTEAFF
TRBV13	TRBJ2-7	NA	TGTGCCAGCAGCGTTTCTCGGACAGCCTACGAGCAGTACTTC	CASSVSRTAYEQYF
TRBV10-3	TRBJ1-5	NA	TGTGCCATCAGTGGGGGGCCGGCTCAGCCCCAGCATTTT	CAISGGPAQPQHF
TRBV11-3	TRBJ2-5	TRBD1	TGTGCCAGCAGCTTAGGACAGGGCCTGGAGACCCAGTACTTC	CASSLGQGLETQYF
TRBV27	TRBJ2-6	NA	TGTGCCAGCAGTTTGACGGTGGAGACAGCGCGCTCTGGGGCCAACGTCCTGACTTTC	CASSLTVETARSGANVLTF
TRBV18	TRBJ1-1	NA	TGTGCCAGCTCGCCGCAAACAGGGAACACTGAAGCTTTCTTT	CASSPQTGNTEAFF
TRBV5-1	TRBJ1-1	NA	TGCGCCAGCAGCTTACGACGGGATCCGAACACTGAAGCTTTCTTT	CASSLRRDPNTEAFF
TRBV11-2	TRBJ1-6	NA	TGTGCCAGCGAATCCCTGGGGGGTTATAATTCACCCCTCCACTTT	CASESLGGYNSPLHF
TRBV11-2	TRBJ1-2	NA	TGTGCCAGCAGCGGGAGAGGGTACAGTGGCTACACCTTC	CASSGRGYSGYTF
TRBV7-6	TRBJ1-1	TRBD1	TGTGCCAGCAGCGCATACAGGGGGAACACTGAAGCTTTCTTT	CASSAYRGNTEAFF
TRBV7-2	TRBJ1-2	NA	TGTGCCAGCAGCCTAGGCGTTAGCTACACCTTC	CASSLGVSYTF
TRBV10-3	TRBJ1-3	NA	TGTGCCATCAGAGTTCAGGGCTCTGGAAACACCATATATTTT	CAIRVQGSGNTIYF
TRBV25-1	TRBJ2-3	NA	TGTGCCAGCAGTGCCTTCTCCGGGACAGATACGCAGTATTTT	CASSAFSGTDTQYF
TRBV7-6	TRBJ1-1	NA	TGTGCCAGCGCTGCAGACTTGAACACTGAAGCTTTCTTT	CASAADLNTEAFF
TRBV5-6	TRBJ1-2	TRBD1	TGTGCCAGCAGCACAGGGGAGATCTATGGCTACACCTTC	CASSTGEIYGYTF
TRBV5-1	TRBJ2-5	TRBD2	TGCGCCAGCAGCTTGGAGGGGCTAGCGGGGGAGACCCAGTACTTC	CASSLEGLAGETQYF
TRBV7-9	TRBJ2-7	NA	TGTGCCAGCAGCTCGTACGACACCGTCTACGAGCAGTACTTC	CASSSYDTVYEQYF
TRBV28	TRBJ2-7	NA	TGTGCCAGCAGTTTAACCCTACTTTCCTACGAGCAGTACTTC	CASSLTLLSYEQYF
TRBV18	TRBJ2-1	TRBD2	TGTGCCAGCTCACCCCGGACTAGCGGGGGGGCCGGGGATGAGCAGTTCTTC	CASSPRTSGGAGDEQFF
TRBV18	TRBJ1-4	TRBD1	TGTGCCAGCTCACCCGGGACAGTTAATGAAAAACTGTTTTTT	CASSPGTVNEKLFF
TRBV11-2	TRBJ2-7	NA	TGTGCCAGCAGCTTACTAAAAGAGCAGTACTTC	CASSLLKEQYF
TRBV5-1	TRBJ2-1	NA	TGCGCCAGCAGCCTGTCGACTAGTGGCAATGAGCAGTTCTTC	CASSLSTSGNEQFF